The 11 T cell receptor beta chains presented below share a single source sample, sequenced in a study of blood T cell repertoires in COVID-19. The data were produced by immunoSEQ multiplex PCR, yet TCRdb's version contains in-frame clones alone and is incomplete. The profile covers some 400,000 clones, with 70% to 85% appearing a single time and 1.1% taken by the ten largest. Material: peripheral blood. These receptor sequences come from a human donor with acute or convalescent COVID-19. The donor label of this sample is uncertain.

This chain connects TRBV3-1 (or the pseudogene TRBV3-2) to TRBJ1-2; 9 nucleotides line up with TRBD1. Germline values: CDR1 LGHDT, CDR2 YNNKEL (reference sequence). This CDR3 comprises 15 residues. The V segment lost 3 bases and the J segment 1 base; nucleotides outside the gene matches: 3. DNA for the CDR3: TGTGCCAGCAGCCACGGGACAGGGAATAACTATGGCTACACCTTC. Translating gives CASSHGTGNNYGYTF.

V and J are TRBV27 and TRBJ2-1; 9 positions agree with TRBD2. The CDR3 totals 15 residues. Looked up from germline, CDR1 is MNHEY and CDR2 is SMNVEV (reference sequence). J lost 7 bases, V lost 2 bases, and 6 bases had no gene match. CDR3 sequence reads: CASSLAGGPRNEQFF. CDR3 coding DNA: TGTGCCAGCAGTTTAGCGGGAGGGCCGAGAAATGAGCAGTTCTTC.

Worth noting for this clone: The same CDR3 arises from other DNA sequences in this sample as well. The chain combines TRBV18 with TRBJ2-5; no reliable D call. The CDR3 has 13 amino acids. The germline V gene has CDR1 KGHSH and CDR2 LQKENI. V lost 3 bases and J 4 bases, leaving 9 bases between the germline ends. The CDR3 DNA is TGTGCCAGCTCACCGGGCCTCTCAGAGACCCAGTACTTC. It specifies CASSPGLSETQYF.

This clone appeared once. The chain links TRBV19 to TRBJ2-2, with D possibly being TRBD1 (6 bases). This CDR3 has 16 residues. The germline gives CDR1 LNHDA, CDR2 SQIVND (reference sequence). Deletions cut 6 bases from V and 5 bases from J, with 19 bases between. The CDR3 loop is CASRDIMDSATGELFF. CDR3 coding DNA: TGTGCCAGTAGGGATATTATGGACAGCGCGACCGGGGAGCTGTTTTTT. The full variable domain, its missing parts supplied by reference TRBV19 and TRBJ2-2, is DGGITQSPKYLFRKEGQNVTLSCEQNLNHDAMYWYRQDPGQGLRLIYYSQIVNDFQKGDIAEGYSVSREKKESFPLTVTSAQKNPTAFYLCASRDIMDSATGELFFGEGSRLTVL.

CDR3 DNA sequence: TGTGCCACCAGTGATTTGGGCAGCTCCTACAATGAGCAGTTCTTC. It encodes CATSDLGSSYNEQFF. The chain recombines TRBV24-1 with TRBJ2-1; D uncertain. Germline V gives CDR1 KGHDR, CDR2 SFDVKD. V shed 0 bases and J shed 0 bases, with 5 bases lying between them. The CDR3 length is 15 residues.

The chain is built from TRBV2 and TRBJ2-1, with TRBD1 as a possible D gene (5 bases). Per germline, CDR1 SNHLY and CDR2 FYNNEI. There are 14 residues in the CDR3. The ends were cut back, 3 bases at V and 4 bases at J, with 10 bases in the middle. DNA for the CDR3: TGTGCCAGCAGTGATATTCAGGGTTACAATGAGCAGTTCTTC. Protein product: CASSDIQGYNEQFF. The full variable domain, with the rest looked up from reference TRBV2 and TRBJ2-1, is EPEVTQTPSHQVTQMGQEVILRCVPISNHLYFYWYRQILGQKVEFLVSFYNNEISEKSEIFDDQFSVERPDGSNFTLKIRSTKLEDSAMYFCASSDIQGYNEQFFGPGTRLTVL.

The rearrangement uses TRBV4-2 and TRBJ1-5; 9 bases agree with TRBD1. Germline values: CDR1 LGHNA, CDR2 YNFKEQ. V gave up 2 bases and J gave up 4 bases; unmatched junction bases: 6. The CDR3 runs to 16 residues. CDR3 loop: CASSQSPQGANQPQHF. DNA of the CDR3: TGTGCCAGCAGCCAATCGCCACAGGGGGCGAATCAGCCCCAGCATTTT.

The V gene is TRBV6-5, the J gene TRBJ1-6; D is perhaps TRBD1 (5 bases). The V end lost 7 bases, the J end lost 8 bases, and 18 bases lay between the germline ends. Germline CDR1 is MNHEY and CDR2 is SVGAGI. This CDR3 is 15 amino acids long. The CDR3 DNA reads TGTGCCAGCAACCTAATGGGGACTGCTTATTCACCCCTCCACTTT. Its translation is CASNLMGTAYSPLHF.

The rearrangement links TRBV5-5 to TRBJ1-1; D is perhaps TRBD1 (5 bases). This CDR3 has 15 amino acids. The germline CDR1 and CDR2 sequences are SGHKS and YYEKEE (reference sequence). The ends were cut back, 6 bases at V and 1 base at J, with 16 bases in the middle. CDR3 sequence: CASTLQLGQNTEAFF. Written as DNA, the CDR3 is TGTGCCAGCACTCTTCAGCTTGGACAGAACACTGAAGCTTTCTTT.

V and J are TRBV30 and TRBJ1-6; D is unclear. This CDR3 has 13 amino acids. Trimming removed 0 bases from V and 7 bases from J, with 7 bases in between. Germline CDR1 and CDR2: GTSNPN and SVGIG (reference sequence). The CDR3 DNA reads as TGTGCCTGGAGTGTACAGACAAATTCACCCCTCCACTTT. Translating gives CAWSVQTNSPLHF.

The rearrangement uses TRBV7-9 and TRBJ2-5, with 9 bases matching TRBD1. Germline V CDR1 and CDR2: SEHNR, FQNEAQ (reference sequence). This CDR3 contains 17 residues. Trimming took 3 bases from V and 1 from J; bases not matched to a gene: 9. The CDR3 DNA reads TGTGCCAGCAGCTTTAGAGGGGGGGGACAGGGCCAAGAGACCCAGTACTTC. Its translation: CASSFRGGGQGQETQYF. Filled out from reference TRBV7-9 and TRBJ2-5, the complete variable domain reads DTGVSQNPRHKITKRGQNVTFRCDPISEHNRLYWYRQTLGQGPEFLTYFQNEAQLEKSRLLSDRFSAERPKGSFSTLEIQRTEQGDSAMYLCASSFRGGGQGQETQYFGPGTRLLVL.